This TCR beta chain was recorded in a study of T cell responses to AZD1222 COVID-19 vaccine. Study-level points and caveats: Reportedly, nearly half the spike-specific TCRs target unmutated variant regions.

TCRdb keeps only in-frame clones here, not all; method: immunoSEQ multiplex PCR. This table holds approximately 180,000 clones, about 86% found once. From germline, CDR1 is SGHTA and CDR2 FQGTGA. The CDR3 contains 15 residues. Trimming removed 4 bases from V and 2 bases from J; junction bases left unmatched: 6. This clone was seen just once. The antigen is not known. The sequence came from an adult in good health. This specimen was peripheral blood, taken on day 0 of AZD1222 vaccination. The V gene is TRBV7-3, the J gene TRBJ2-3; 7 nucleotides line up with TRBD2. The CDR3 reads CASSSGTTPTDTQYF. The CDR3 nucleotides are TGTGCCAGCAGCTCCGGGACTACTCCCACAGATACGCAGTATTTT.